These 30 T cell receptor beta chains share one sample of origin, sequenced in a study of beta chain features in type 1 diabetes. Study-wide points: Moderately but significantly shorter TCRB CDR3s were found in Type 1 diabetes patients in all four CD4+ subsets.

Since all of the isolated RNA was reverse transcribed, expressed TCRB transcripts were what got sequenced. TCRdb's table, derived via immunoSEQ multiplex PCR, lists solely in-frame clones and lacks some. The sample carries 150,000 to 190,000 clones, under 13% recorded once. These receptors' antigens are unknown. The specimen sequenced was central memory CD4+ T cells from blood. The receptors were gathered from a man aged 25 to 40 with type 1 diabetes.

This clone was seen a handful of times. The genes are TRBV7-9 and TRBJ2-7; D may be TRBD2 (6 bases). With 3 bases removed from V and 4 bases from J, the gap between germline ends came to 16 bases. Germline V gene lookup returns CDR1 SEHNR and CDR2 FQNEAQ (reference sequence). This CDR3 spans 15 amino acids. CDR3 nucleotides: TGTGCCAGCAGCTTTAGCTCGACTAGAGGGTACGAGCAGTACTTC. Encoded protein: CASSFSSTRGYEQYF.

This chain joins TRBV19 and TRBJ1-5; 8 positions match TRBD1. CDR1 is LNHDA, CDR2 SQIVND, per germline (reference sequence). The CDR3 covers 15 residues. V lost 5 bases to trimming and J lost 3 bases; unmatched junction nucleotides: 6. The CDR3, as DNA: TGTGCCAGTAGTGTGGACAGGGTCACCAATCAGCCCCAGCATTTT. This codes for CASSVDRVTNQPQHF.

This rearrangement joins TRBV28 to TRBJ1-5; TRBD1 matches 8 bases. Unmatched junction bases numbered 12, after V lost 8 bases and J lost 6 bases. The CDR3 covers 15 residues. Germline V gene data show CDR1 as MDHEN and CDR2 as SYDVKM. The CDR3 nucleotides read TGTGCCAGCGACGGGATGACAGGGGCCGGTCAGCCCCAGCATTTT. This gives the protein CASDGMTGAGQPQHF.

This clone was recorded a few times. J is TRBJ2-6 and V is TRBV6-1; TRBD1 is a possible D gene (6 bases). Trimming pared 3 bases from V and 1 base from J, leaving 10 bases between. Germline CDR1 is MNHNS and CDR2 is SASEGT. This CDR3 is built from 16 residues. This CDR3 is CASSEDSPSGANVLTF. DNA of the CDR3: TGTGCCAGCAGTGAGGACAGTCCTTCTGGGGCCAACGTCCTGACTTTC.

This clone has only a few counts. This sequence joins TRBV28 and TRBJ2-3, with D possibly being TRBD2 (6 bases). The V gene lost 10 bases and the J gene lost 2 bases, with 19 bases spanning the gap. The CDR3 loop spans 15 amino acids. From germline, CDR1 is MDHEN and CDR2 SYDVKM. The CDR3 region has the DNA TGTGCCACCCTCTCGGAGGGCACGTCCACAGATACGCAGTATTTT. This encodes CATLSEGTSTDTQYF.

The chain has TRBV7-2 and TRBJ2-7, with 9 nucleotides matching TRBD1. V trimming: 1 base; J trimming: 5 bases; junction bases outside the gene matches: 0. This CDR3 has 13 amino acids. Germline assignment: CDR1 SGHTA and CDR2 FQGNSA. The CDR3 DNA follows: TGTGCCAGCAGCTTAGGGACAGGGGACGAGCAGTACTTC. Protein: CASSLGTGDEQYF.

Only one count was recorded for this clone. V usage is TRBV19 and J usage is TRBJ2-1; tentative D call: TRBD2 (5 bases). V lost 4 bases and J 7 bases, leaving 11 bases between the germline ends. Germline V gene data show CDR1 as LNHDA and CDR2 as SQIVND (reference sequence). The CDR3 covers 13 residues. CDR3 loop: CASSSRGFNEQFF. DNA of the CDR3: TGTGCCAGTAGTAGTAGAGGGTTTAATGAGCAGTTCTTC.

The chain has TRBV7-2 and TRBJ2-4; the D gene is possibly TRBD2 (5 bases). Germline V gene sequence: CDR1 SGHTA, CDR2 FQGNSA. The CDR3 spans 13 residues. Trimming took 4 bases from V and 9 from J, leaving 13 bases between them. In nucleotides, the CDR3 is TGTGCCAGCAGCTCAGGAGGAGGAGGCATTCAGTACTTC. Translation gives CASSSGGGGIQYF.

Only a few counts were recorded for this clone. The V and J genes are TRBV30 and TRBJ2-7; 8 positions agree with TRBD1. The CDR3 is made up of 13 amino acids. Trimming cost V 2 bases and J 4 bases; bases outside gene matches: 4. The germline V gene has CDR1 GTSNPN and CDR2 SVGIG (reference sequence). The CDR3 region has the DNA TGTGCCTGGAGTATCGGACAGGGTTACGAGCAGTACTTC. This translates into CAWSIGQGYEQYF.

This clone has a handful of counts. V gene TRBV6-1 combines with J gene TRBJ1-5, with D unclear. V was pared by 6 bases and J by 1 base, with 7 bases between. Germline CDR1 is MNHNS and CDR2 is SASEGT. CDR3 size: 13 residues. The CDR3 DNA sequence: TGTGCCAGCAGGGTCGAGAGCAATCAGCCCCAGCATTTT. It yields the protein CASRVESNQPQHF.

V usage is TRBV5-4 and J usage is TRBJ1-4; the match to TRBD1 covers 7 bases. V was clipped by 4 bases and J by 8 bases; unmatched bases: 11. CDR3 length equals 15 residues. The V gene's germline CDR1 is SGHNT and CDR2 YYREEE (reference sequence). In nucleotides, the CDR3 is TGTGCCAGCAGCCGTGACCAGGGGGTAGAGGAAAAACTGTTTTTT. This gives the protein CASSRDQGVEEKLFF.

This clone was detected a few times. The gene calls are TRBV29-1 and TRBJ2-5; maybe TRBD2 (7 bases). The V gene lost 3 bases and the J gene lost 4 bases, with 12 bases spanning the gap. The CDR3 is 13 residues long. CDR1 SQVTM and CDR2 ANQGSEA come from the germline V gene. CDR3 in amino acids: CSVERGRGETQYF. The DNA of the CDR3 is TGCAGCGTTGAGCGGGGGCGTGGAGAGACCCAGTACTTC.

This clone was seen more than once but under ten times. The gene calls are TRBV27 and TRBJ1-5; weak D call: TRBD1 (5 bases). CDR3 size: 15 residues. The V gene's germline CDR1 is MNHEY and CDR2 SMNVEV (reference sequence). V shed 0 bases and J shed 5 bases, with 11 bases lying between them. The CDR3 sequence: CASSLSTGGDQPQHF. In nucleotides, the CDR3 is TGTGCCAGCAGTTTATCGACGGGAGGGGATCAGCCCCAGCATTTT.

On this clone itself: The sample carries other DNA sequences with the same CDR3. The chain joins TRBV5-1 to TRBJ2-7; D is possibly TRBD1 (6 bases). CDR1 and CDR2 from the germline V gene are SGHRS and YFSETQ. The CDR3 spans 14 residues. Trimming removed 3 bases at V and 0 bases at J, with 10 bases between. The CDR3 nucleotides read TGCGCCAGCAGCTCCCGGACAGACTCCTACGAGCAGTACTTC. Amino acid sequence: CASSSRTDSYEQYF. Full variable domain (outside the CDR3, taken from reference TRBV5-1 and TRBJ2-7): KAGVTQTPRYLIKTRGQQVTLSCSPISGHRSVSWYQQTPGQGLQFLFEYFSETQRNKGNFPGRFSGRQFSNSRSEMNVSTLELGDSALYLCASSSRTDSYEQYFGPGTRLTVT.

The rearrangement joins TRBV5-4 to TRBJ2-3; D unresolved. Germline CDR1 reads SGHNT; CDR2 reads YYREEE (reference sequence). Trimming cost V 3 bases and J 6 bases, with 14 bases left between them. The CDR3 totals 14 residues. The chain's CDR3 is CASSSTLSGDTQYF. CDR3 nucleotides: TGTGCCAGCAGCTCGACCCTATCCGGGGATACGCAGTATTTT.

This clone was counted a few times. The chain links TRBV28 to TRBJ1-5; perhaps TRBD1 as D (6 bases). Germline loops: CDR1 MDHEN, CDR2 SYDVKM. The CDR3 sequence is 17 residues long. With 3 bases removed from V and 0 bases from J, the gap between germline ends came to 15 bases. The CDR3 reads CASSFLWTDYSNQPQHF. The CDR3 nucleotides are TGTGCCAGCAGTTTCCTTTGGACAGATTATAGCAATCAGCCCCAGCATTTT.

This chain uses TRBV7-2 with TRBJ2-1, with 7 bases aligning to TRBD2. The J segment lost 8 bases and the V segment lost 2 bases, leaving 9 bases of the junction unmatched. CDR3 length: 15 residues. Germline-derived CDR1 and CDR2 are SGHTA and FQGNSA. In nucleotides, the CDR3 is TGTGCCAGCAGCTTAATATCCGGGAGGCTGGATGAGCAGTTCTTC. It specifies CASSLISGRLDEQFF.

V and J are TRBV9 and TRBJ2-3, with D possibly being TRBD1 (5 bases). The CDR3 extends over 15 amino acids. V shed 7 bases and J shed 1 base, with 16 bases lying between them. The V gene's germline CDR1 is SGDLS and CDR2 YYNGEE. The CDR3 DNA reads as TGTGCCAGCCGACCTAGGGGTGGAGGCACAGATACGCAGTATTTT. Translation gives CASRPRGGGTDTQYF.

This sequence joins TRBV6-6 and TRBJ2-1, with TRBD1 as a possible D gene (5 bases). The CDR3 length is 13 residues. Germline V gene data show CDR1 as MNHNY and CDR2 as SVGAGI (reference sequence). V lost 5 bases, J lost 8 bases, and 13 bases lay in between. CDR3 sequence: CASSHSGNDEQFF. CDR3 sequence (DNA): TGTGCCAGCAGTCATTCAGGGAACGATGAGCAGTTCTTC.

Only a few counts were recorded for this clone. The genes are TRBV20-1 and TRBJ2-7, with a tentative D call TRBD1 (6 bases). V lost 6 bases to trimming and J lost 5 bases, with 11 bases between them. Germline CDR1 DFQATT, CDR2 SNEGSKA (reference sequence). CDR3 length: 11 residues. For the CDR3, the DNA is TGCAGTGCCTGGGGGCTGAACGAGCAGTACTTC. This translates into CSAWGLNEQYF.

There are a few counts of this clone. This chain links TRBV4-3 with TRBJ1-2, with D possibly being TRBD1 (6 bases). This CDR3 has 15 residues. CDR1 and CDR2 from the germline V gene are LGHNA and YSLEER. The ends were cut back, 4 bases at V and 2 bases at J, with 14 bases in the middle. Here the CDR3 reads CASSRDRGANYGYTF. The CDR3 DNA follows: TGCGCCAGCAGCCGCGATCGGGGGGCCAACTATGGCTACACCTTC.

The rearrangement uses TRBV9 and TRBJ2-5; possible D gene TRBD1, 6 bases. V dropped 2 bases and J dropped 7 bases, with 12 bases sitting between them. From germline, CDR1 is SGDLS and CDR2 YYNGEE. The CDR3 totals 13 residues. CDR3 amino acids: CASSVRIRGTQYF. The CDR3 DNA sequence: TGTGCCAGCAGCGTCAGGATCAGGGGGACCCAGTACTTC.

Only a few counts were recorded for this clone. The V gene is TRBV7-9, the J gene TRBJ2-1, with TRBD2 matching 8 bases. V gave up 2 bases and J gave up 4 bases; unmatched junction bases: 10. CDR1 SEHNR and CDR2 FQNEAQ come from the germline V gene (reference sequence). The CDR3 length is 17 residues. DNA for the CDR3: TGTGCCAGCAGCTTAATGGCGGGAGGTATAATATACAATGAGCAGTTCTTC. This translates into CASSLMAGGIIYNEQFF.

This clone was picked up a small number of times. The CDR3 bases are TGTGCCAGCAGCTACAGGGAGAACACTGAAGCTTTCTTT. Translating gives CASSYRENTEAFF. This sequence joins TRBV7-3 and TRBJ1-1; D is perhaps TRBD1 (6 bases). The CDR3 contains 13 residues. Germline lookup yields CDR1 SGHTA and CDR2 FQGTGA. V was cut by 4 bases and J by 1 base, with 7 bases left in between. The variable domain in full, completed from reference TRBV7-3 and TRBJ1-1, reads GAGVSQTPSNKVTEKGKYVELRCDPISGHTALYWYRQSLGQGPEFLIYFQGTGAADDSGLPNDRFFAVRPEGSVSTLKIQRTERGDSAVYLCASSYRENTEAFFGQGTRLTVV.

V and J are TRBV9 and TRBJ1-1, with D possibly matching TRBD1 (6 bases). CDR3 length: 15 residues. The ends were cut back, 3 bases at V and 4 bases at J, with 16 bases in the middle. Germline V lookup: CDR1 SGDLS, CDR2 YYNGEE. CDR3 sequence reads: CASSGPQGWVTEAFF. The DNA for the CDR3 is TGTGCCAGCAGCGGGCCACAGGGATGGGTCACTGAAGCTTTCTTT.

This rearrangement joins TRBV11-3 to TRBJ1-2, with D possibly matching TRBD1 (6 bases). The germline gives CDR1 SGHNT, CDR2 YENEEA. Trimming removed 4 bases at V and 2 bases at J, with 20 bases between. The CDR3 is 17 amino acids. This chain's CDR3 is CASSSDKGGERNYGYTF. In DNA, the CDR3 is TGTGCCAGCAGCTCCGACAAAGGGGGGGAAAGGAACTATGGCTACACCTTC.

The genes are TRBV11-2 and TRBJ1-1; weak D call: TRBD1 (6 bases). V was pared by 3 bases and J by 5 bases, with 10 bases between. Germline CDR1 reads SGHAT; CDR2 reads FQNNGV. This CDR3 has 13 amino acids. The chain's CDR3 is CASSFRTETEAFF. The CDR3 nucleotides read TGTGCCAGCAGCTTCCGGACAGAAACTGAAGCTTTCTTT.

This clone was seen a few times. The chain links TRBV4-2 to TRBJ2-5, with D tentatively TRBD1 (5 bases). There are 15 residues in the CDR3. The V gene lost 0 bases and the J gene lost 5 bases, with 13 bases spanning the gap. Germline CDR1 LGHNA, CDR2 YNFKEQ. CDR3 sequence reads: CASSQEGQGKETQYF. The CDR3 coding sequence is TGTGCCAGCAGCCAAGAGGGCCAGGGAAAGGAGACCCAGTACTTC.

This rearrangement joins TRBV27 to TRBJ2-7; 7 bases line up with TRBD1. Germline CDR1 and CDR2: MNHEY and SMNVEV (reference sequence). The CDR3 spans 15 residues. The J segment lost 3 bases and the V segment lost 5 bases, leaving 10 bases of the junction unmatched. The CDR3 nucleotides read TGTGCCAGCAGTAGGGCTCCGGGACAGAGCTACGAGCAGTACTTC. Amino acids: CASSRAPGQSYEQYF.

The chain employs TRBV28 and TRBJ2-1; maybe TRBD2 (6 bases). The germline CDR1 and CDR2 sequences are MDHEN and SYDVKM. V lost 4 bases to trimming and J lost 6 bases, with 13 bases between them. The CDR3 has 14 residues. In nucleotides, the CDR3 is TGTGCCAGCAGTTCCGGGGGAGCCCCCAATGAGCAGTTCTTC. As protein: CASSSGGAPNEQFF. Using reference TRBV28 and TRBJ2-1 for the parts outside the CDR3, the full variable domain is DVKVTQSSRYLVKRTGEKVFLECVQDMDHENMFWYRQDPGLGLRLIYFSYDVKMKEKGDIPEGYSVSREKKERFSLILESASTNQTSMYLCASSSGGAPNEQFFGPGTRLTVL.